The rows below give T cell receptor beta chains drawn from one sample of a study of T cell responses to AZD1222 COVID-19 vaccine. Some clones are missing from TCRdb's copy, which holds only in-frame ones; the method was immunoSEQ multiplex PCR. The sample contains 120,000 to 150,000 clones, about 90% of which appear only once. This specimen was peripheral blood, taken 28 days after the second dose of the MenACWY control vaccine. These receptors were taken from an adult who received the MenACWY meningococcal vaccine as a control. Each CDR3 is given with its conserved first and last residue. D genes are given only for firm matches. Expanded clones get a size class; other rows say once, few or many, or leave the size out.

DNA: TGCGCCAGCAGCTTGGCCCCCGACTCTGGAAACACCATATATTTT; CDR3: CASSLAPDSGNTIYF; J: TRBJ1-3; size: once; V: TRBV5-1; D: -
DNA: TGTGCCAGCAGTTTATTGGATTTCCACACAGATACGCAGTATTTT; CDR3: CASSLLDFHTDTQYF; J: TRBJ2-3; size: -; V: TRBV27; D: -
DNA: TGTGCCAGCAGCCCCCCTTCCTACGAGCAGTACTTC; CDR3: CASSPPSYEQYF; J: TRBJ2-7; size: -; V: TRBV28; D: -
DNA: TGCGCCAGCAGCTTCGGGTCAGGACCCACCGGGGAGCTGTTTTTT; CDR3: CASSFGSGPTGELFF; J: TRBJ2-2; size: -; V: TRBV5-1; D: -
DNA: TGTGCCAGTAGTATAAGCGGGGTGGTGGATGAGCAGTTCTTC; CDR3: CASSISGVVDEQFF; J: TRBJ2-1; size: few; V: TRBV19; D: TRBD2
DNA: TGTGCCAGCAGCTTAGGGGACAGGGGCCGCCCCACCCATTCACCCCTCCACTTT; CDR3: CASSLGDRGRPTHSPLHF; J: TRBJ1-6; size: -; V: TRBV7-2; D: TRBD1
DNA: TGCAGCGCTCTGACAGGCCCCTACGAGCAGTACTTC; CDR3: CSALTGPYEQYF; J: TRBJ2-7; size: -; V: TRBV29-1; D: -
DNA: TGTGCCAGTAGTAGGGAGGGGGCAGATCAGCCCCAGCATTTT; CDR3: CASSREGADQPQHF; J: TRBJ1-5; size: once; V: TRBV19; D: TRBD1
DNA: TGTGCCAGCAGTTTCACGGGGGCTGGAAACACCATATATTTT; CDR3: CASSFTGAGNTIYF; J: TRBJ1-3; size: -; V: TRBV28; D: -
DNA: TGCAGCGTGGGAGGGGGTTTTAGTGAAAAACTGTTTTTT; CDR3: CSVGGGFSEKLFF; J: TRBJ1-4; size: -; V: TRBV29-1; D: -
DNA: TGTGCCAGCAGTCCCCCCCGACAGAGCAACTATGGCTACACCTTC; CDR3: CASSPPRQSNYGYTF; J: TRBJ1-2; size: -; V: TRBV28; D: -
DNA: TGTGCCAGCATCCGCGGACAGGGGGCTAACTATGGCTACACCTTC; CDR3: CASIRGQGANYGYTF; J: TRBJ1-2; size: -; V: TRBV2; D: TRBD1
DNA: TGTGCCAGCAGCTTAGACAGATACTCTGGAAACACCATATATTTT; CDR3: CASSLDRYSGNTIYF; J: TRBJ1-3; size: -; V: TRBV11-2; D: -
DNA: TGTGCCAGCAGTTATGGCGCGTCTGAAGCTTTCTTT; CDR3: CASSYGASEAFF; J: TRBJ1-1; size: once; V: TRBV6-5; D: -
DNA: TGTGCCAGCTCACCACCTCTATCTAGCACAGATACGCAGTATTTT; CDR3: CASSPPLSSTDTQYF; J: TRBJ2-3; size: -; V: TRBV18; D: -
DNA: TGTGCCAGCAGCAAAGAGGGACGGAAGGATAACTATGGCTACACCTTC; CDR3: CASSKEGRKDNYGYTF; J: TRBJ1-2; size: -; V: TRBV21-1; D: -
DNA: TGTGCCAGCAGCTTAAGTAGACCAAACACTGAAGCTTTCTTT; CDR3: CASSLSRPNTEAFF; J: TRBJ1-1; size: -; V: TRBV13; D: -
DNA: TGTGCCAGCAGTTACATCACGTTGCGTGATTCACCCCTCCACTTT; CDR3: CASSYITLRDSPLHF; J: TRBJ1-6; size: -; V: TRBV6-2/TRBV6-3; D: -
DNA: TGTGCCAGCAGTGAAATCGGTAGCGCCACCGGGGAGCTGTTTTTT; CDR3: CASSEIGSATGELFF; J: TRBJ2-2; size: -; V: TRBV25-1; D: -
DNA: TGTGCCAGCAGCCGAGGGCTAGCGGGAGGAAAGGCCATATACGAGCAGTACTTC; CDR3: CASSRGLAGGKAIYEQYF; J: TRBJ2-7; size: -; V: TRBV11-2; D: TRBD2
DNA: TGTGCCAGCAGCCAGGGGACCACAGATACGCAGTATTTT; CDR3: CASSQGTTDTQYF; J: TRBJ2-3; size: -; V: TRBV5-4; D: -
DNA: TGTGCCAGCAGCGCAAATCCGGGGACAAACACTGAAGCTTTCTTT; CDR3: CASSANPGTNTEAFF; J: TRBJ1-1; size: -; V: TRBV7-2; D: -
DNA: TGTGCCGGGGGACAGGGCGAGGAAAAACTGTTTTTT; CDR3: CAGGQGEEKLFF; J: TRBJ1-4; size: -; V: TRBV7-9; D: TRBD1
DNA: TGTGCCAGCAGCTTAGATAGCTACTCTGGAAACACCATATATTTT; CDR3: CASSLDSYSGNTIYF; J: TRBJ1-3; size: -; V: TRBV7-9; D: -
DNA: TGTGCCAGCAGTTCAGGGGGTAATCAGCCCCAGCATTTT; CDR3: CASSSGGNQPQHF; J: TRBJ1-5; size: -; V: TRBV28; D: TRBD1
DNA: TGTGCCAGCAGCCTTAGGGGGACCACAGATACGCAGTATTTT; CDR3: CASSLRGTTDTQYF; J: TRBJ2-3; size: -; V: TRBV7-2; D: -
DNA: TGCAGCGTTGAAGGTGCAACTAACACTGAAGCTTTCTTT; CDR3: CSVEGATNTEAFF; J: TRBJ1-1; size: -; V: TRBV29-1; D: -
DNA: TGTGCCAGCAGCCCCATGGAGGGGGGAGGGATTGAAAAACTGTTTTTT; CDR3: CASSPMEGGGIEKLFF; J: TRBJ1-4; size: few; V: TRBV7-2; D: -
DNA: TGTGCCAGTAGGCTACCGGGACACATCTACAATGAGCAGTTCTTC; CDR3: CASRLPGHIYNEQFF; J: TRBJ2-1; size: -; V: TRBV19; D: -
DNA: TGTGCCAGCAGTTCCCCGCCCGCGGGGGCCTTCACAGATACGCAGTATTTT; CDR3: CASSSPPAGAFTDTQYF; J: TRBJ2-3; size: -; V: TRBV27; D: -
DNA: TGTGCCTGGAGCGCAACTAATGAAAAACTGTTTTTT; CDR3: CAWSATNEKLFF; J: TRBJ1-4; size: -; V: TRBV30; D: -
DNA: TGTGCCAGCAGCTCCGTGGATGGGCAGTTCTTC; CDR3: CASSSVDGQFF; J: TRBJ2-1; size: few; V: TRBV7-2; D: -
DNA: TGTGCCAGCAGCTCCTTGCTCGCAGATACGCAGTATTTT; CDR3: CASSSLLADTQYF; J: TRBJ2-3; size: -; V: TRBV27; D: -
DNA: TGCGCCAGCAGCTTGGGCGAAAGGGTAGGGGGCTATGGCTACACCTTC; CDR3: CASSLGERVGGYGYTF; J: TRBJ1-2; size: -; V: TRBV5-1; D: -
DNA: TGTGCCTGGAGTGTCCGCGCGGCCTATGGCTACACCTTC; CDR3: CAWSVRAAYGYTF; J: TRBJ1-2; size: -; V: TRBV30; D: -
DNA: TGTGCCAGCAGTGAAGGGACAGGGGATTATGGCTACACCTTC; CDR3: CASSEGTGDYGYTF; J: TRBJ1-2; size: -; V: TRBV2; D: TRBD1
DNA: TGCGCCAGCAGCTTGGTTCCTAGCGGGGAATACGAGCAGTACTTC; CDR3: CASSLVPSGEYEQYF; J: TRBJ2-7; size: -; V: TRBV5-1; D: TRBD2
DNA: TGTGCCAGTAGCGATCCTCGAGGGGGCGTAGAGACCCAGTACTTC; CDR3: CASSDPRGGVETQYF; J: TRBJ2-5; size: -; V: TRBV19; D: TRBD1
DNA: TGTGCCAGCAGTTACTCGAAAGGTGAAGCTTTCTTT; CDR3: CASSYSKGEAFF; J: TRBJ1-1; size: many; V: TRBV6-2/TRBV6-3; D: -
DNA: TGTGCCAGCAGCTTGGGACAGGGGGGCTACAATGAGCAGTTCTTC; CDR3: CASSLGQGGYNEQFF; J: TRBJ2-1; size: -; V: TRBV7-3; D: TRBD1